This T cell receptor (beta chain) was identified during a study of shared clonotypes between healthy human individuals. Overall study findings and caveats: Shared clonotypes across all four donors exceeded non-shared ones in generation probability.

Naive CD8 populations comprised CD45RO-negative cells positively selected for CCR7, excluding terminally differentiated effector memory CD45RA+ cells. A remark on this clone: What it binds is unknown.

In germline, CDR1 is LGHNA, CDR2 YSLEER. J was trimmed by 4 bases and V by 0 bases; bases with no gene match: 11. This CDR3 contains 18 residues. The input for sorted-subset replicate PCRs was 150 to 200 ng DNA, 30,000 or so T cell genomes. Here immunoSEQ multiplex PCR was the method, and the copy in TCRdb shows in-frame clones only, minus some. The sample has approximately 2,200,000 clones, just over 90% seen once. The sequencing sample was made of naive CD8+ T cells from PBMCs. The rearrangement links TRBV4-3 to TRBJ2-1; 8 nucleotides line up with TRBD2. This clonotype was sampled from a man younger than 35 in good health. Some clones in this sample may be carry-over from other donors' samples. This CDR3 is CASSQDRAAGAIYNEQFF. As DNA, the CDR3 is TGCGCCAGCAGCCAAGACCGAGCAGCGGGAGCGATTTACAATGAGCAGTTCTTC.